Shown below are 15 T cell receptor beta chains from a single sample sequenced in a study of blood T cell repertoires in COVID-19 (dated by TCRdb to 2018 to 2020). Receptor libraries were prepared by the immunoSEQ multiplex PCR assay. Not all clones reach the TCRdb copy of this immuneACCESS table, which keeps in-frame sequences only. Checked studies attribute under half of the gap to unresolved V genes and leave the rest unexplained. The sample includes roughly 200,000 clones, with more than 70% observed a single time. About 6.8% of the sample goes to the ten largest clones. The sequenced material came from peripheral blood. These receptors all stem from a woman aged 40-49 years who had recovered from COVID-19.

This clone was seen a single time. The chain recombines TRBV6-5 with TRBJ2-5; possibly TRBD1 for D (6 bases). The germline gives CDR1 MNHEY, CDR2 SVGAGI. Trimming shortened V by 6 bases and J by 0 bases, and 11 bases separated the two germline ends. CDR3 size: 14 residues. Here the CDR3 reads CASSTQGYQETQYF. DNA for the CDR3: TGTGCCAGCAGCACACAGGGCTACCAAGAGACCCAGTACTTC.

V and J are TRBV7-3 and TRBJ2-2, with 8 positions matching TRBD1. Germline assignment: CDR1 SGHTA and CDR2 FQGTGA. V dropped 2 bases and J dropped 7; count of bases not matched to a gene: 27. This CDR3 contains 22 residues. The CDR3 nucleotides are TGTGCCAGCAGCTTATCCCCCGTTGTTCAAAGCGGTCAGGGGGCGCTTAACGGGGAGCTGTTTTTT. Amino acids: CASSLSPVVQSGQGALNGELFF.

The J gene is TRBJ2-1, the V gene TRBV4-3; TRBD1 agrees at 7 bases. The length of the CDR3 is 19 residues. Per germline, CDR1 LGHNA and CDR2 YSLEER. The V segment lost 0 bases and the J segment 0 bases; nucleotides outside the gene matches: 11. CDR3 in amino acids: CASSQDDSIRQGSYNEQFF. The CDR3 DNA reads TGCGCCAGCAGCCAAGATGACTCCATTCGACAGGGCTCCTACAATGAGCAGTTCTTC.

The chain carries TRBV30 and TRBJ1-5; TRBD1 matches 8 bases. The germline CDR1 and CDR2 sequences are GTSNPN and SVGIG (reference sequence). V shed 1 base and J 0 bases; nucleotides not matched to a gene: 2. The CDR3 sequence is 15 residues long. This chain's CDR3 is CAWSGTGLSNQPQHF. CDR3 bases: TGTGCCTGGAGTGGGACAGGGCTTAGCAATCAGCCCCAGCATTTT.

This chain connects TRBV18 to TRBJ1-5, with 8 bases that match TRBD1. The V gene's germline CDR1 is KGHSH and CDR2 LQKENI. The CDR3 covers 14 residues. V shed 4 bases, J shed 3 bases, and the junction held 2 bases outside the gene matches. The CDR3 nucleotides are TGTGCCAGCTCACGGGGACAGGCCAATCAGCCCCAGCATTTT. This encodes CASSRGQANQPQHF.

V and J are TRBV15 and TRBJ2-2; tentative D call: TRBD2 (5 bases). V was cut by 0 bases and J by 7 bases, with 9 bases left in between. Germline lookup yields CDR1 LNHNV and CDR2 YYDKDF (reference sequence). This CDR3 comprises 14 residues. DNA for the CDR3: TGTGCCACCAGCAGAGATGCAGGAGGCGGGGAGCTGTTTTTT. Protein sequence: CATSRDAGGGELFF.

This chain connects TRBV3-1 (or the pseudogene TRBV3-2) to TRBJ2-3; 9 nucleotides agree with TRBD2. Germline V lookup: CDR1 LGHDT, CDR2 YNNKEL (reference sequence). The V and J ends lost 4 bases and 2 bases, in that order; junction bases with no gene match: 10. CDR3 length: 17 residues. DNA for the CDR3: TGTGCCAGCAGCCCAACCCCCGGGACTAGCTTCACAGATACGCAGTATTTT. Translation: CASSPTPGTSFTDTQYF.

The V and J genes are TRBV30 and TRBJ1-2; the D gene is possibly TRBD1 (5 bases). Trimming shortened V by 0 bases and J by 8 bases, and 13 bases separated the two germline ends. CDR1 is GTSNPN and CDR2 is SVGIG in the germline V gene (reference sequence). This CDR3 has 13 residues. CDR3 protein: CAWSVAAGSGYTF. The CDR3 region has the DNA TGTGCCTGGAGTGTCGCGGCAGGGTCGGGCTACACCTTC.

The genes are TRBV19 and TRBJ2-1; unclear D gene. Trimming stripped 2 bases from V and 8 bases from J, with 13 bases between. From germline, CDR1 is LNHDA and CDR2 SQIVND (reference sequence). CDR3 size: 14 residues. The CDR3, as DNA: TGTGCCAGTAGTATACGGGTCCCTTTGGATGAGCAGTTCTTC. This encodes CASSIRVPLDEQFF. The variable domain in full, with the rest retrieved from reference TRBV19 and TRBJ2-1, is DGGITQSPKYLFRKEGQNVTLSCEQNLNHDAMYWYRQDPGQGLRLIYYSQIVNDFQKGDIAEGYSVSREKKESFPLTVTSAQKNPTAFYLCASSIRVPLDEQFFGPGTRLTVL.

The chain combines TRBV28 with TRBJ2-3, with TRBD1 matching over 7 bases. Germline values: CDR1 MDHEN, CDR2 SYDVKM. The V and J ends lost 5 bases and 4 bases, in that order; junction bases with no gene match: 12. The CDR3 extends over 16 amino acids. The CDR3 protein is CASSPNRGFSADTQYF. The CDR3 coding sequence is TGTGCCAGCAGTCCCAACAGGGGATTTAGCGCAGATACGCAGTATTTT.

The chain carries TRBV5-5 and TRBJ1-1; D ambiguous. The germline V gene has CDR1 SGHKS and CDR2 YYEKEE (reference sequence). The CDR3 length is 13 residues. Trimming left V 4 bases short and J 4 bases short, with 11 bases between. The CDR3, as DNA: TGTGCCAGCAGCCAGTTGATTGGCACTGAAGCTTTCTTT. Translated: CASSQLIGTEAFF.

The V and J genes are TRBV25-1 and TRBJ2-2; 10 bases align to TRBD1. From germline, CDR1 is MGHDK and CDR2 SYGVNS. The CDR3 contains 14 residues. V trimming: 8 bases; J trimming: 4 bases; junction bases outside the gene matches: 4. DNA for the CDR3: TGTGCCAGCGAGACAGGGGGCTTCACCGGGGAGCTGTTTTTT. Encoded protein: CASETGGFTGELFF.

This clone appeared a single time. This chain links TRBV30 with TRBJ1-2; D not resolved. V was shortened by 0 bases and J by 8 bases, with 10 bases between the two germline ends. The CDR3 contains 12 residues. Germline CDR1 reads GTSNPN; CDR2 reads SVGIG (reference sequence). Written as DNA, the CDR3 is TGTGCCTGGAGTGTTACACCAGAAGGCTACACCTTC. Encoded protein: CAWSVTPEGYTF.

This clone was seen once. The V call is TRBV3-1 (or the pseudogene TRBV3-2), the J call TRBJ2-7; the match to TRBD1 covers 7 bases. Germline V gives CDR1 LGHDT, CDR2 YNNKEL (reference sequence). V lost 3 bases to trimming and J lost 1 base; unmatched junction nucleotides: 6. This CDR3 is built from 15 residues. CDR3 protein: CASSHRGLDSYEQYF. Here the CDR3 DNA reads TGTGCCAGCAGCCATAGGGGGCTCGATTCCTACGAGCAGTACTTC.

The gene calls are TRBV6-5 and TRBJ2-1; 11 bases match TRBD2. V trimming: 7 bases; J trimming: 3 bases; junction bases outside the gene matches: 5. The length of the CDR3 is 15 residues. Germline CDR1 reads MNHEY; CDR2 reads SVGAGI. The CDR3: CASTQLAGDYNEQFF. In DNA form, the CDR3 reads TGTGCCAGCACCCAACTAGCGGGAGACTACAATGAGCAGTTCTTC.